Here is one T cell receptor beta chain with its context. Its binding antigen is unknown. One base away there is no much larger clone; base qualities are not given. These data are taken from a study of T cell responses to AZD1222 COVID-19 vaccine (dated by TCRdb to about 2021). The study in broad terms: A total of 233 trial participants underwent TCR sequencing, of whom about 210 had received two doses of AZD1222 and some 25 had received two doses of the MenACWY control vaccine. Trial participants were enrolled into age subgroups of 18-55, 56-69 and 70-plus years, which contained approximately 150, 28 and 58 TCR-sequenced participants, respectively. The study at large found these results: A significant rise in spike-specific TCR breadth and depth was observed after two AZD1222 doses relative to day 0 and relative to MenACWY recipients. Because no samples from the day 14 peak response were available, repertoires could be characterized only after the peak T cell response. Conclusions about previously exposed vaccinees are limited because only a handful of AZD1222 recipients were SARS-CoV-2 seropositive at baseline. Vaccine-associated CD4 TCRs spanned the whole spike protein, with dominant responses in regions 160-218 and 743-854. The 56-69-year group was small, and its depth increase did not reach significance, likely because of low power. Reportedly, almost half of the unique spike-specific TCRs recognized epitopes lying outside the regions that are mutated in the B.1.351 and B.1.1.7 variants. Most participants were white British and females outnumbered males, and the authors suggested that clonal diversity may have been underestimated.

The CDR3 regions of human TCRbeta chains were analyzed by immunosequencing. In the source study's methods: Repertoire TCRs were matched against a reference library of SARS-CoV-2-specific TCRs generated with the MIRA antigen-specificity platform. Breadth was defined as the fraction of unique TCRs that were SARS-CoV-2-associated, and depth was defined as the fraction of total T cells that were SARS-CoV-2-associated. Using the MIRA data, each spike-specific TCR was mapped to the spike region that the TCR reacts to and placed in a CD4 or CD8 class. Log10-transformed breadth and depth values were compared by one-way ANOVA with Sidak's multiple comparisons tests. TCRdb provides this immuneACCESS table in a form limited to in-frame rearrangements. Some clones are lacking; in checked studies, under half of them reflect an unresolved V gene, and why the rest are absent is not known. From that table come the V and J calls and clone size; the DNA was used to work out D and trimming. The sample has approximately 70,000 clones on record, about 87% of them singletons. The ten largest account for 9% to 10% of the sample.

This specimen's time point label, per the study, means: about 28 days (+/-7) after the second vaccine dose. The sample's treatment or condition label, decoded: meningococcal conjugate vaccine given as trial control. The vaccinee samples were drawn from two UK trials, COV001 and COV002, one of which was a single-blind randomized controlled phase 2/3 trial testing AZD1222 (ChAdOx1 nCoV-19) in healthy adults. For TCRbeta chain sequencing, PBMC samples from trial participants were taken at day 0 and at day 28 after the second dose. The receptor's source is an adult who received the MenACWY meningococcal vaccine as a control. This specimen was peripheral blood, taken 28 days after the second dose of the MenACWY control vaccine.

The CDR3 is CASNRDRPQETQYF. Read as DNA, the sequence is TGTGCCAGCAACCGGGACAGGCCACAAGAGACCCAGTACTTC. The chain is assembled from TRBV2 and TRBJ2-5; the junction holds 8 bases that match TRBD1. The CDR3 runs 14 amino acids, cysteine and phenylalanine included. The only DNA kept is the CDR3, 42 bases in frame from the first base. According to the germline V gene, CDR1 reads SNHLY and CDR2 reads FYNNEI. For this chain, trimming is 7 bases at the V end and 2 bases at the J end, and the number of junction bases without a gene match is 6.